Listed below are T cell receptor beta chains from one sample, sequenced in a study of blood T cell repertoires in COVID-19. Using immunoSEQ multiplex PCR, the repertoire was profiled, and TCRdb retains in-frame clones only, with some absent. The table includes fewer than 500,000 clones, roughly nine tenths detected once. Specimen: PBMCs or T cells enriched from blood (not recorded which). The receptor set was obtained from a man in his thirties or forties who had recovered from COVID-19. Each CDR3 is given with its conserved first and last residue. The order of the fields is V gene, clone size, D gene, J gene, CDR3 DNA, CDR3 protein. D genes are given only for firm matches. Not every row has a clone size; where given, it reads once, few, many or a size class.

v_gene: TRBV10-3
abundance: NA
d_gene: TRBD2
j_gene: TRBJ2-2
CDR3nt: TGTGCCATCAGACCCGGTGGGCGGGAGTTCGACGGGGAGCTGTTTTTT
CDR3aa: CAIRPGGREFDGELFF

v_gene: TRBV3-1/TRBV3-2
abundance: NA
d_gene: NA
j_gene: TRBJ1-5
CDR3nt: TGTGCCAGCAGCCAACGCGGGCAGCCCCAGCATTTT
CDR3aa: CASSQRGQPQHF

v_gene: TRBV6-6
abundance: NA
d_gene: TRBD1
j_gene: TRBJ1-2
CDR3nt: TGTGCCAGCAGTTACTCGATGGGTGGGGCAGGGGGTGGCTACACCTTC
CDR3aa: CASSYSMGGAGGGYTF

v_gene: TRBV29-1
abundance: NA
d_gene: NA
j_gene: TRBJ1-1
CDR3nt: TGCAGCGTTGAAGGCGGGGTGGGGAACACTGAAGCTTTCTTT
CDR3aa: CSVEGGVGNTEAFF

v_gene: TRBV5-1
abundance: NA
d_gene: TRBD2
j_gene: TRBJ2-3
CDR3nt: TGCGCCAGCAGCCCGATGGGCGGGAGTATATCAGATACGCAGTATTTT
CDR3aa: CASSPMGGSISDTQYF

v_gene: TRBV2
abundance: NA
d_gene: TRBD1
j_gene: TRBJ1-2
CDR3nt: TGTGCCAGCAGTGTGTCCGGACAGGGTTTCCTTGGCTACACCTTC
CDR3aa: CASSVSGQGFLGYTF

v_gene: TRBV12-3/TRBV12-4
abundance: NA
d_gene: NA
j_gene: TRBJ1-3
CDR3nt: TGTGCCAGCAGTTTGGCAGGCGGAAACACCATATATTTT
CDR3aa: CASSLAGGNTIYF

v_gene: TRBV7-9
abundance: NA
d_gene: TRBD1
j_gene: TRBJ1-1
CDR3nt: TGTGCCAGCGCCGGACAGGACGGGAACACTGAAGCTTTCTTT
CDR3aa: CASAGQDGNTEAFF

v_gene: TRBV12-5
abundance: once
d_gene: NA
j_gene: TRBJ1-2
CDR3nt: TGTGCTAGTGGTTGGAACCCGGCGACAGACTCACTCTATGGCTACACCTTC
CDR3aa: CASGWNPATDSLYGYTF

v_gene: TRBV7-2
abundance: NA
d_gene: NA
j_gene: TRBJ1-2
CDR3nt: TGTGCCAGCAGCTTAGTCGGGGGGGACAAATCATCAGGCTACACCTTC
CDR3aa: CASSLVGGDKSSGYTF

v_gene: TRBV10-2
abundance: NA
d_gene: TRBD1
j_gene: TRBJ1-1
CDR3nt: TGCGCCAGCGGGGACAGAGAAGCTTTCTTT
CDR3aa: CASGDREAFF

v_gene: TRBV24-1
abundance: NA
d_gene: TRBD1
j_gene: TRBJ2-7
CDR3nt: TGTGCCACCAGTGACTCAGGTGAGGGGGCCCTCCCCTACGAGCAGTACTTC
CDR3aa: CATSDSGEGALPYEQYF

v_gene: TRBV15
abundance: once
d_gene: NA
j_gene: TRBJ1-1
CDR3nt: TGTGCCACAGGGGAGGGGCCGGGCACTGAAGCTTTCTTT
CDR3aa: CATGEGPGTEAFF

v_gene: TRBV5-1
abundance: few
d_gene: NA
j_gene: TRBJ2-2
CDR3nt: TGCGCCAGCAGCGGACGACAGGACACCGGGGAGCTGTTTTTT
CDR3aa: CASSGRQDTGELFF

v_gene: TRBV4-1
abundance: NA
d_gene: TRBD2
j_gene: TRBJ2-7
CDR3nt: TGCGCCAGCACCCAAGACCCGGGACTAGCTTTCTACGAGCAGTACTTC
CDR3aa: CASTQDPGLAFYEQYF

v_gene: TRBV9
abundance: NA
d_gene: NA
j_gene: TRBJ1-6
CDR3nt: TGTGCCAGCAGCGAGGGACAAGGCCATTCCAATTCACCCCTCCACTTT
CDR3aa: CASSEGQGHSNSPLHF